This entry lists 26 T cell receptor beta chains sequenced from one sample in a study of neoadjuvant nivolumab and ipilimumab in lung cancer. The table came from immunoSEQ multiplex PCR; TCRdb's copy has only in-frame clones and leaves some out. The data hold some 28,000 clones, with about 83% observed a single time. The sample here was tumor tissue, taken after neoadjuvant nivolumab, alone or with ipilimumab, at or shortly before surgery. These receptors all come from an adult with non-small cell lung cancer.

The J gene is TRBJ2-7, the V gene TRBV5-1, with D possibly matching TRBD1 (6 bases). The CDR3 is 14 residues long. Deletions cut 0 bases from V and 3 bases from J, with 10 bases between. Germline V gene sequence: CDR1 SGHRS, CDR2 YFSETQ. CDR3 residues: CASSLDGQSYEQYF. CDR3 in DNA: TGCGCCAGCAGCTTGGACGGACAGAGCTACGAGCAGTACTTC. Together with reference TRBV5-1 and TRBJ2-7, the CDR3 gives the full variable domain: KAGVTQTPRYLIKTRGQQVTLSCSPISGHRSVSWYQQTPGQGLQFLFEYFSETQRNKGNFPGRFSGRQFSNSRSEMNVSTLELGDSALYLCASSLDGQSYEQYFGPGTRLTVT.

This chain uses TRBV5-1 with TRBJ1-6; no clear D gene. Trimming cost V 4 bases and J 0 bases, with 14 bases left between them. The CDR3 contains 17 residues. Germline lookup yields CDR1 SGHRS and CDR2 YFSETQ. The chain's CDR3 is CASSPDGLSSYNSPLHF. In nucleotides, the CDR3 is TGCGCCAGCAGCCCGGACGGCCTGAGCTCCTATAATTCACCCCTCCACTTT.

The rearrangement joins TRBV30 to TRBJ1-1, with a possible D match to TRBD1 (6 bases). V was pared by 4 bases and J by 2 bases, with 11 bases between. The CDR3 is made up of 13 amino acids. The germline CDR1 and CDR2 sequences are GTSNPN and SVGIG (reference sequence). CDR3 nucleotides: TGTGCCTGGACCCTGGACAGAAACACTGAAGCTTTCTTT. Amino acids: CAWTLDRNTEAFF. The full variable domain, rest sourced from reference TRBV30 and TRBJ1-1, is SQTIHQWPATLVQPVGSPLSLECTVEGTSNPNLYWYRQAAGRGLQLLFYSVGIGQISSEVPQNLSASRPQDRQFILSSKKLLLSDSGFYLCAWTLDRNTEAFFGQGTRLTVV.

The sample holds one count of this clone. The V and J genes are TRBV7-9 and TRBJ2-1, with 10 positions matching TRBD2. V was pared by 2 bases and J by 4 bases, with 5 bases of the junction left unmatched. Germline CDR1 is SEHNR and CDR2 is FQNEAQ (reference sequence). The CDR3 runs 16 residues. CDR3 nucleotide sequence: TGTGCCAGCAGCTTAAGTCGGACTAGCGGATACAATGAGCAGTTCTTC. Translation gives CASSLSRTSGYNEQFF. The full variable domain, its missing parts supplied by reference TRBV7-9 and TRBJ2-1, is DTGVSQNPRHKITKRGQNVTFRCDPISEHNRLYWYRQTLGQGPEFLTYFQNEAQLEKSRLLSDRFSAERPKGSFSTLEIQRTEQGDSAMYLCASSLSRTSGYNEQFFGPGTRLTVL.

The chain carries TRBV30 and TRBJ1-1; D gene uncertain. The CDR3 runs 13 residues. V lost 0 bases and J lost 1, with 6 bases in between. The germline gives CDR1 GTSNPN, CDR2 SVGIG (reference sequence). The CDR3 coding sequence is TGTGCCTGGAGTGTAAGAGGGAACACTGAAGCTTTCTTT. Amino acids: CAWSVRGNTEAFF. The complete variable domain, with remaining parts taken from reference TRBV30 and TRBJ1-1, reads SQTIHQWPATLVQPVGSPLSLECTVEGTSNPNLYWYRQAAGRGLQLLFYSVGIGQISSEVPQNLSASRPQDRQFILSSKKLLLSDSGFYLCAWSVRGNTEAFFGQGTRLTVV.

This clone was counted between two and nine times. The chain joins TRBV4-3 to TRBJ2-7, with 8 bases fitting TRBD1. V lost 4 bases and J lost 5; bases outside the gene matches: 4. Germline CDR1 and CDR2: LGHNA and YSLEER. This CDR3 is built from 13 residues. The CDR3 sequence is CASSRTGTHEQYF. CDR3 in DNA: TGCGCCAGCAGCCGGACAGGGACCCACGAGCAGTACTTC.

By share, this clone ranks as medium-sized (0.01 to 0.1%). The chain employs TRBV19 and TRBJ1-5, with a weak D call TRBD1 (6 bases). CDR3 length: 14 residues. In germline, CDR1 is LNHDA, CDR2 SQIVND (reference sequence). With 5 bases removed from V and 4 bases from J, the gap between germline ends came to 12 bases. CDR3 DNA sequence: TGTGCCAGTAGTCCCGGACAGAAGAATCAGCCCCAGCATTTT. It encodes CASSPGQKNQPQHF.

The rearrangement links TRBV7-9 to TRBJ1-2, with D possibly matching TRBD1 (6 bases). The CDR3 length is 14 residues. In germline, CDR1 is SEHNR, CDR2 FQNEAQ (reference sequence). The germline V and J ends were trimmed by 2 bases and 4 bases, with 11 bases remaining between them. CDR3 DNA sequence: TGTGCCAGCAGCTTAACGGACAGCACCTATGGCTACACCTTC. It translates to CASSLTDSTYGYTF.

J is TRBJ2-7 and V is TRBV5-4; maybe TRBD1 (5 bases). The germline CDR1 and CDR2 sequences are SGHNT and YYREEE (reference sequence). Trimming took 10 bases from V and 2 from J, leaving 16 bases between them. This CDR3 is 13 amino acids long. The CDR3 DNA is TGTGCCGTCCTGTTGCCAGGGACCTACGAGCAGTACTTC. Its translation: CAVLLPGTYEQYF.

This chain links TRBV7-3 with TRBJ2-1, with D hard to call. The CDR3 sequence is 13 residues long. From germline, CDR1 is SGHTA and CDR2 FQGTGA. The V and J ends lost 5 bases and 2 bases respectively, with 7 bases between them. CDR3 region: CASSRNPYNEQFF. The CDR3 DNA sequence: TGTGCCAGCAGCCGCAACCCCTACAATGAGCAGTTCTTC.

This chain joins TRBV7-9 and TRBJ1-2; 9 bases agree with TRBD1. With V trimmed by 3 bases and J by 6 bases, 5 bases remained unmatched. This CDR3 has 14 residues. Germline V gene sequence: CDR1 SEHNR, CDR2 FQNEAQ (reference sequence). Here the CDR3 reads CASSFGQGSDGYTF. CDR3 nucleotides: TGTGCCAGCAGCTTCGGACAGGGGTCGGATGGCTACACCTTC.

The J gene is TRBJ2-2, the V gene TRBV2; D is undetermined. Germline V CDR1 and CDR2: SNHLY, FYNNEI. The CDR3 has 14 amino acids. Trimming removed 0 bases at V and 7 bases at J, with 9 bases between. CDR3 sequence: CASSEASNVGELFF. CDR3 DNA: TGTGCCAGCAGTGAAGCGAGCAACGTCGGGGAGCTGTTTTTT.

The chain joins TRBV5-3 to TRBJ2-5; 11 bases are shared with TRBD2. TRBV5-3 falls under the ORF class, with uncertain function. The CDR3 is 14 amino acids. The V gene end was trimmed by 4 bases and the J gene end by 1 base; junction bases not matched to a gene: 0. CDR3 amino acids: CARSGTSGQETQYF. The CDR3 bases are TGTGCCAGAAGCGGGACTAGCGGCCAAGAGACCCAGTACTTC.

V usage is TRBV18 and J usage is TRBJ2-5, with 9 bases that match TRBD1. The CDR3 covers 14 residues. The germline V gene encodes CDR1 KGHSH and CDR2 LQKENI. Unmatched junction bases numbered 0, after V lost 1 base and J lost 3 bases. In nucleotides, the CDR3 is TGTGCCAGCTCACCACGGGACAGGGAAGAGACCCAGTACTTC. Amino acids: CASSPRDREETQYF.

CDR3 sequence: CASSHGATNEKLFF. In DNA, the CDR3 is TGTGCCAGTAGTCACGGTGCAACTAATGAAAAACTGTTTTTT. The V and J genes are TRBV19 and TRBJ1-4; no clear D gene. The CDR3 totals 14 residues. Trimming removed 5 bases from V and 0 bases from J, with 7 bases in between. The germline V gene encodes CDR1 LNHDA and CDR2 SQIVND (reference sequence).

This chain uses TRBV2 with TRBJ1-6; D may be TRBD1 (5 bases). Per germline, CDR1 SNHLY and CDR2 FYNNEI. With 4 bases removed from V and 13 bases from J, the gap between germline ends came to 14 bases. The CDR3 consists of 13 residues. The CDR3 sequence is CASSGETGHPLHF. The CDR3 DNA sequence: TGTGCCAGCAGTGGAGAAACAGGTCATCCCCTCCACTTT.

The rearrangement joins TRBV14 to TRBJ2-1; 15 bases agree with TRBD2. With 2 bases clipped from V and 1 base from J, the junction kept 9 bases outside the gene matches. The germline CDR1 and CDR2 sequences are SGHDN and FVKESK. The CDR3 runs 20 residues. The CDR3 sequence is CASSQRPGLAGGKSYNEQFF. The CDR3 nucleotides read TGTGCCAGCAGCCAAAGGCCGGGACTAGCGGGGGGAAAGTCCTACAATGAGCAGTTCTTC.

The CDR3 DNA sequence: TGTGCCAGTGCTCAAAATCAGCCCCAGCATTTT. Translating it yields CASAQNQPQHF. J is TRBJ1-5 and V is TRBV19; D gene uncertain. Germline CDR1 and CDR2: LNHDA and SQIVND (reference sequence). V dropped 8 bases and J dropped 4 bases, with 6 bases sitting between them. CDR3 length equals 11 residues. The variable domain in full, with the rest retrieved from reference TRBV19 and TRBJ1-5, is DGGITQSPKYLFRKEGQNVTLSCEQNLNHDAMYWYRQDPGQGLRLIYYSQIVNDFQKGDIAEGYSVSREKKESFPLTVTSAQKNPTAFYLCASAQNQPQHFGDGTRLSIL.

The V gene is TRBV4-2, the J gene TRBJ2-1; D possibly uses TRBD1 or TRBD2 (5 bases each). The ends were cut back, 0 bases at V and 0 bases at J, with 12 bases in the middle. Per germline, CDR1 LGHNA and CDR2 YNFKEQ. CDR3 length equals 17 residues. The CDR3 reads CASSQDRDGSSYNEQFF. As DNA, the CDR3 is TGTGCCAGCAGCCAAGATCGGGACGGTAGCTCCTACAATGAGCAGTTCTTC.

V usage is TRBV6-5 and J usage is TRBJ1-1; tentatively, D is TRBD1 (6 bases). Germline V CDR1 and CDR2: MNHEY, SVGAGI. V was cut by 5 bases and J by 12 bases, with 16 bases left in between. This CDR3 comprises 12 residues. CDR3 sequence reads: CASSPQGVESFF. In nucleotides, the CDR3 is TGTGCCAGCAGTCCACAGGGAGTGGAATCTTTCTTT.

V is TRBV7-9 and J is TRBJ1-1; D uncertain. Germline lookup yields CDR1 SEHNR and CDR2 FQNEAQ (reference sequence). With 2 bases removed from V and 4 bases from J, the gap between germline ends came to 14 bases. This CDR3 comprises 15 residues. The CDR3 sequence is CASSLMSTPSTEAFF. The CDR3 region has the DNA TGTGCCAGCAGCTTAATGTCTACACCTTCCACTGAAGCTTTCTTT.

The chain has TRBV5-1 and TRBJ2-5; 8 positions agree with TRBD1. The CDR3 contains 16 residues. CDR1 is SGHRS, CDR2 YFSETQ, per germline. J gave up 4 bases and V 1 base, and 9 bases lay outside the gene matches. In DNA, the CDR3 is TGCGCCAGCAGCTTGATTACGACAGGGGAAGGAGAGACCCAGTACTTC. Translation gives CASSLITTGEGETQYF.

The CDR3 spells CASSFRGLAGEQFF. The CDR3 DNA reads TGTGCCAGCAGCTTCCGAGGACTAGCAGGGGAGCAGTTCTTC. The chain uses TRBV7-2 and TRBJ2-1; TRBD2 agrees at 8 bases. The CDR3 length is 14 residues. The J segment lost 10 bases and the V segment lost 3 bases, leaving 8 bases of the junction unmatched. Germline assignment: CDR1 SGHTA and CDR2 FQGNSA.

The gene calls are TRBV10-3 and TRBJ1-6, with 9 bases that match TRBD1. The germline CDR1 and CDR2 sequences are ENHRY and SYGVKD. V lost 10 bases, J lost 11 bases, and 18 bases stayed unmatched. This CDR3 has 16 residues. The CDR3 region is CATTHRTGEGLTPLHF. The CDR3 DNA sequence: TGTGCCACCACCCATAGGACAGGGGAAGGGCTAACACCCCTCCACTTT.

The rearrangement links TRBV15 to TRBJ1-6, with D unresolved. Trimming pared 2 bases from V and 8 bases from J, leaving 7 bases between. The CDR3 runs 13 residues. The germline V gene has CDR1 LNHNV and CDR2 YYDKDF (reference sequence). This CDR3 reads CATSRSQDSPLHF. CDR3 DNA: TGTGCCACCAGCAGATCACAAGATTCACCCCTCCACTTT.

CDR3 nucleotide sequence: TGTGCCAGCAGCCCACGCGAGGGCTATCGGGGACGTGAGCAGTACTTC. Amino acid sequence: CASSPREGYRGREQYF. The rearrangement joins TRBV5-6 to TRBJ2-7, with D tentatively TRBD1 or TRBD2 (5 bases each). The germline V and J ends were trimmed by 4 bases and 7 bases, with 24 bases remaining between them. Germline V gene lookup returns CDR1 SGHDT and CDR2 YYEEEE. The CDR3 contains 16 residues.